This entry lists 16 T cell receptor beta chains sequenced from one sample in a study of blood T cell repertoires in COVID-19. The assay was immunoSEQ multiplex PCR, and TCRdb's table has in-frame clones only and misses some. The repertoire holds under 250,000 clones, with around nine tenths as singletons. The source material was peripheral blood. The receptors here all came from a man aged 40-55 years with acute or convalescent COVID-19.

This rearrangement joins TRBV3-1 (or the pseudogene TRBV3-2) to TRBJ2-3; 7 bases agree with TRBD2. Losses at the gene ends were 0 bases for V and 5 bases for J; bases not matched to a gene: 11. Germline V gives CDR1 LGHDT, CDR2 YNNKEL (reference sequence). The CDR3 sequence is 17 residues long. The CDR3 DNA reads TGTGCCAGCAGCCAAGATCTGATGTGGGGGGGAAAAGATACGCAGTATTTT. This gives the protein CASSQDLMWGGKDTQYF.

This chain joins TRBV3-1 (or the pseudogene TRBV3-2) and TRBJ2-1; 7 bases are a match to TRBD2. The CDR3 runs to 16 residues. Looked up from germline, CDR1 is LGHDT and CDR2 is YNNKEL (reference sequence). Germline trimming cut 4 bases from V and 7 bases from J; bases unmatched to any gene: 13. The CDR3 protein is CASSPPRLARHNEQFF. CDR3 nucleotide sequence: TGTGCCAGCAGCCCTCCTCGACTAGCTAGACATAATGAGCAGTTCTTC.

The chain combines TRBV7-9 with TRBJ1-2, with a possible D match to TRBD1 (5 bases). Per germline, CDR1 SEHNR and CDR2 FQNEAQ (reference sequence). This CDR3 region has 13 residues. V dropped 4 bases and J dropped 4 bases, with 10 bases sitting between them. The CDR3 bases are TGTGCCAGCAGCTACCAGGGAGGCTATGGCTACACCTTC. This encodes CASSYQGGYGYTF.

The chain links TRBV28 to TRBJ2-1; maybe TRBD1 (6 bases). The CDR3 extends over 15 amino acids. Germline V CDR1 and CDR2: MDHEN, SYDVKM. Trimming removed 5 bases from V and 3 bases from J, with 14 bases in between. The CDR3 nucleotides are TGTGCCAGCAGTCCCCCCGTGGACAGCTACAATGAGCAGTTCTTC. Protein sequence: CASSPPVDSYNEQFF.

The chain recombines TRBV23-1 with TRBJ2-7; D unclear. TRBV23-1 is filed as an ORF, its function uncertain. Trimming took 4 bases from V and 2 from J, leaving 12 bases between them. The CDR3 sequence is 14 residues long. The CDR3 sequence is CASSRPPRTYEQYF. The CDR3 nucleotides read TGCGCCAGCAGTCGTCCCCCGAGAACCTACGAGCAGTACTTC.

This chain uses TRBV7-9 with TRBJ2-1; TRBD1 is a possible D gene (5 bases). This CDR3 contains 16 residues. The V end lost 5 bases, the J end lost 2 bases, and 16 bases lay between the germline ends. Germline V CDR1 and CDR2: SEHNR, FQNEAQ (reference sequence). The CDR3: CASSHAGWGPYNEQFF. The DNA of the CDR3 is TGTGCCAGCAGCCACGCCGGATGGGGCCCCTACAATGAGCAGTTCTTC. The full variable domain, rest sourced from reference TRBV7-9 and TRBJ2-1, is DTGVSQNPRHKITKRGQNVTFRCDPISEHNRLYWYRQTLGQGPEFLTYFQNEAQLEKSRLLSDRFSAERPKGSFSTLEIQRTEQGDSAMYLCASSHAGWGPYNEQFFGPGTRLTVL.

The chain combines TRBV19 with TRBJ2-4; 14 bases are shared with TRBD2. Germline loops: CDR1 LNHDA, CDR2 SQIVND (reference sequence). V was clipped by 2 bases and J by 2 bases; unmatched bases: 8. The CDR3 loop spans 19 amino acids. CDR3 sequence (DNA): TGTGCCAGTAGTATACCCCCTCGGACTAGCGGGAGGCCCAAAAACATTCAGTACTTC. Protein: CASSIPPRTSGRPKNIQYF. Full variable domain (missing parts from reference TRBV19 and TRBJ2-4): DGGITQSPKYLFRKEGQNVTLSCEQNLNHDAMYWYRQDPGQGLRLIYYSQIVNDFQKGDIAEGYSVSREKKESFPLTVTSAQKNPTAFYLCASSIPPRTSGRPKNIQYFGAGTRLSVL.

V usage is TRBV10-2 and J usage is TRBJ2-7, with 10 bases identical to TRBD2. Germline V gene sequence: CDR1 WSHSY, CDR2 SAAADI. The junction had 2 bases not matched to a gene; V was cut back by 7 bases and J by 2 bases. The CDR3 has 13 amino acids. The CDR3 loop is CASISGGAYEQYF. Here the CDR3 DNA reads TGCGCCAGCATAAGCGGGGGGGCCTACGAGCAGTACTTC.

The chain carries TRBV19 and TRBJ2-5, with 9 bases lining up with TRBD2. This CDR3 region has 16 residues. V gave up 5 bases and J gave up 1 base; unmatched junction bases: 8. CDR1 and CDR2 from the germline V gene are LNHDA and SQIVND (reference sequence). The CDR3 nucleotides are TGTGCCAGTAGTCTCGGGTCTAGCGGGGCCCAAGAGACCCAGTACTTC. It codes for CASSLGSSGAQETQYF.

The chain is built from TRBV28 and TRBJ2-5; 7 bases are a match to TRBD2. Unmatched junction bases numbered 5, after V lost 5 bases and J lost 2 bases. This CDR3 is 14 amino acids long. Germline CDR1 is MDHEN and CDR2 is SYDVKM. The CDR3 reads CASSPGGVQETQYF. The CDR3 coding sequence is TGTGCCAGCAGTCCGGGGGGTGTGCAAGAGACCCAGTACTTC.

This clone came up a few times. This chain connects TRBV2 to TRBJ2-1, with 8 bases that match TRBD2. Looked up from germline, CDR1 is SNHLY and CDR2 is FYNNEI. CDR3 length equals 14 residues. V trimming: 6 bases; J trimming: 5 bases; junction bases outside the gene matches: 6. The CDR3, as DNA: TGTGCCAGCAGCGGACTAGCCATCGACAATGAGCAGTTCTTC. As protein: CASSGLAIDNEQFF.

This clone has only one observation. The chain employs TRBV6-5 and TRBJ2-2; tentative D call: TRBD2 (5 bases). CDR1 and CDR2 from the germline V gene are MNHEY and SVGAGI. CDR3 length: 13 amino acids. The V and J ends lost 2 bases and 5 bases respectively, with 6 bases between them. The CDR3 loop reads CASSYPGTGELFF. DNA for the CDR3: TGTGCCAGCAGTTACCCGGGGACCGGGGAGCTGTTTTTT.

The chain couples TRBV19 to TRBJ2-5; possible D gene TRBD1, 6 bases. Trimming took 4 bases from V and 5 from J, leaving 17 bases between them. Germline V gene data show CDR1 as LNHDA and CDR2 as SQIVND (reference sequence). CDR3 length equals 15 residues. CDR3 in amino acids: CASSTGVRGKETQYF. The CDR3 bases are TGTGCCAGTAGTACAGGGGTCCGAGGGAAGGAGACCCAGTACTTC.

The CDR3 loop reads CATSAKYTQYF. The CDR3, as DNA: TGTGCCACCAGTGCTAAGTATACGCAGTATTTT. The chain couples TRBV24-1 to TRBJ2-3; no clear D. CDR3 length: 11 residues. V was cut by 5 bases and J by 7 bases, with 6 bases left in between. Per germline, CDR1 KGHDR and CDR2 SFDVKD.

This rearrangement joins TRBV6-5 to TRBJ2-7; 11 positions match TRBD2. Germline CDR1 is MNHEY and CDR2 is SVGAGI. The CDR3 length is 16 residues. V lost 2 bases to trimming and J lost 5 bases; unmatched junction nucleotides: 8. In DNA, the CDR3 is TGTGCCAGCAGTTACACTTATAGCGGGAGGGCGAACGAGCAGTACTTC. It specifies CASSYTYSGRANEQYF.

The chain couples TRBV15 to TRBJ1-1; weak D call: TRBD1 (5 bases). V was clipped by 3 bases and J by 2 bases, with 13 bases between them. This CDR3 has 15 amino acids. From germline, CDR1 is LNHNV and CDR2 YYDKDF (reference sequence). The CDR3: CATSSPREANTEAFF. CDR3 nucleotide sequence: TGTGCCACCAGCAGTCCCAGGGAGGCAAACACTGAAGCTTTCTTT.